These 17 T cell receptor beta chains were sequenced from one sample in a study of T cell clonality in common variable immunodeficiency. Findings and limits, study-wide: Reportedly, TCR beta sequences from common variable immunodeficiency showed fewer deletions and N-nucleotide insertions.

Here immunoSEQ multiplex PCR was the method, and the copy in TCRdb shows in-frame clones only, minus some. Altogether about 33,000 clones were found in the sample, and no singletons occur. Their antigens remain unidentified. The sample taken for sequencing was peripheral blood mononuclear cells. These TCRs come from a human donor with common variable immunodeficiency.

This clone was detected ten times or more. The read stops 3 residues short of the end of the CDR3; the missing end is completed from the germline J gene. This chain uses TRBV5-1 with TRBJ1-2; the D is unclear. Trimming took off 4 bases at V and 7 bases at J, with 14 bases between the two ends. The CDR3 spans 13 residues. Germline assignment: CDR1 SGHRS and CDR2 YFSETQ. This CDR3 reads CASSLWKEGGYTF. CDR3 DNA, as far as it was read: TGCGCCAGCAGCCTTTGGAAGGAGGGTGGC.

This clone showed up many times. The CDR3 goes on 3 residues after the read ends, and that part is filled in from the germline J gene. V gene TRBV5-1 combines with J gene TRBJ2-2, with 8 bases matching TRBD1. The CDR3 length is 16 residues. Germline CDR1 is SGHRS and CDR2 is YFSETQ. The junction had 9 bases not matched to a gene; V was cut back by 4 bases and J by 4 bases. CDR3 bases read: TGCGCCAGCAGCCCGGCTGGGACAGGAAGCACCGGGGAG. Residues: CASSPAGTGSTGE. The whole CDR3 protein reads CASSPAGTGSTGELFF. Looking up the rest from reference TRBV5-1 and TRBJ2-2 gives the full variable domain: KAGVTQTPRYLIKTRGQQVTLSCSPISGHRSVSWYQQTPGQGLQFLFEYFSETQRNKGNFPGRFSGRQFSNSRSEMNVSTLELGDSALYLCASSPAGTGSTGELFFGEGSRLTVL.

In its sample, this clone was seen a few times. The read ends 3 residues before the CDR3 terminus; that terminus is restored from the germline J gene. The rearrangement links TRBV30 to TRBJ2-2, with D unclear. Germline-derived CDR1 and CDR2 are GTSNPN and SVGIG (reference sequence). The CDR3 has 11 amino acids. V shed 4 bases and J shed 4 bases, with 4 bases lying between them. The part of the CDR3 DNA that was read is TGTGCCTGGACGGTCACCGGGGAG. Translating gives CAWTVTGE. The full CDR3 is CAWTVTGELFF.

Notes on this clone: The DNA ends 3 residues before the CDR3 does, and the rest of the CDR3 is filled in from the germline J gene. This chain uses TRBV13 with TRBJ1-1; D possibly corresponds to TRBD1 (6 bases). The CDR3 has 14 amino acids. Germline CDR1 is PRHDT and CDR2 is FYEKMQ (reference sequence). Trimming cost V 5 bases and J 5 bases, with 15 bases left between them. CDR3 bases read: TGTGCCAGCAGCCCAAAGGGGGACGAAACTGAA. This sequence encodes CASSPKGDETE. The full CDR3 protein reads CASSPKGDETEAFF.

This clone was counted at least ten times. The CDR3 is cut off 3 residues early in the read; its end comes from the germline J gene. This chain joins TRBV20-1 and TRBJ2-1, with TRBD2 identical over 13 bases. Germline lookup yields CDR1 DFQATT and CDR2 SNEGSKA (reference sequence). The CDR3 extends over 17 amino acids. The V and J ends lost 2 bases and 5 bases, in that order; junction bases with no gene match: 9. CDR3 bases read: TGCAGTGCTAGACCCACTAGCGGGGGGGCCCCTCACAATGAG. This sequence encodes CSARPTSGGAPHNE. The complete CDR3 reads CSARPTSGGAPHNEQFF.

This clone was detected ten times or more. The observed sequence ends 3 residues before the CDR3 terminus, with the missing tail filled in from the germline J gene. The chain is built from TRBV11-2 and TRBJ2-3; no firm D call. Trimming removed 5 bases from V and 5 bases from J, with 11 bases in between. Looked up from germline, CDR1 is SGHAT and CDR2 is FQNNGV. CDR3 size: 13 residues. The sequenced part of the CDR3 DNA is TGTGCCAGCAGCCCCCAAACGGGAGATACG. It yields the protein CASSPQTGDT. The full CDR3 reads CASSPQTGDTQYF.

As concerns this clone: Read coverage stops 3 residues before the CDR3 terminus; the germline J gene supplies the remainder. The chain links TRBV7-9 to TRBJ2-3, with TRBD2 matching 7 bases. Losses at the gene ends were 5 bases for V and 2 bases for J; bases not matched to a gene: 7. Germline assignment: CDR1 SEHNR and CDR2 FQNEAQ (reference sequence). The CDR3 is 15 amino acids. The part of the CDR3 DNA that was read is TGTGCCAGCAGCCCCCCCGGGGGGAACACAGATACG. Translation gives CASSPPGGNTDT. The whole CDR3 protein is CASSPPGGNTDTQYF.

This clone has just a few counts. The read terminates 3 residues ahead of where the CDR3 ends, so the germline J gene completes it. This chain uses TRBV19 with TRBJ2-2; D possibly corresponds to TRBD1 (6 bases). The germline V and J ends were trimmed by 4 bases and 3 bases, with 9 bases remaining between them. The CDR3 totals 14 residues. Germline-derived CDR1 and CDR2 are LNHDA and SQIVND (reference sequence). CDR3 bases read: TGTGCCAGTAGTAGCCAGGGGCACACCGGGGAG. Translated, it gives CASSSQGHTGE. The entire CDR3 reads CASSSQGHTGELFF.

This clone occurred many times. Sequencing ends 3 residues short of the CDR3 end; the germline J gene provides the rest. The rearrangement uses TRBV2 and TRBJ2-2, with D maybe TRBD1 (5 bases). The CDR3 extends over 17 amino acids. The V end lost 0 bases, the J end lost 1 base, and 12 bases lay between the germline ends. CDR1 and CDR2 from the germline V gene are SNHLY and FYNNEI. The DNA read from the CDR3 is TGTGCCAGCAGTGAAGCAGGGGCGCACAGGAACACCGGGGAG. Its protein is CASSEAGAHRNTGE. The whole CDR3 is CASSEAGAHRNTGELFF.

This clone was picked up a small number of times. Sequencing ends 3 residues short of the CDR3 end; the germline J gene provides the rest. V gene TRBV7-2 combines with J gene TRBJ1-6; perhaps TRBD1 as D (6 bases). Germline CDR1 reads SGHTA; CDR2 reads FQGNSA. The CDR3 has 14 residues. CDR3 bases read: TGTGCCAGCAGCTTTTCCGGACAGTCACTGCCC. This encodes CASSFSGQSLP. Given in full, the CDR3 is CASSFSGQSLPLHF.

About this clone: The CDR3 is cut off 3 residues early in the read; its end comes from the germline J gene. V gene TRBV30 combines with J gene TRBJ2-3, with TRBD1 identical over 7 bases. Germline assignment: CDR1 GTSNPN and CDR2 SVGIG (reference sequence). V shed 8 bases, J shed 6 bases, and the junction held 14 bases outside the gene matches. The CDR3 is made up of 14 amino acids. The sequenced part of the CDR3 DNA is TGTGCCGAGGACCTACCTGGACAGGTGGATACG. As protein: CAEDLPGQVDT. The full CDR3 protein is CAEDLPGQVDTQYF.

CDR3 protein: CASSLSSGGHNEQFF. The part of the CDR3 DNA that was read is TGTGCCAGCAGCTTGAGCAGCGGGGGTCACAATGAG. The chain carries TRBV5-4 and TRBJ2-1; 8 bases fit TRBD2. The CDR3 end falls 3 residues outside the read, so it is completed with the germline J gene. V shed 1 base and J 5 bases; nucleotides not matched to a gene: 5. Germline loops: CDR1 SGHNT, CDR2 YYREEE (reference sequence). The CDR3 runs to 15 residues.

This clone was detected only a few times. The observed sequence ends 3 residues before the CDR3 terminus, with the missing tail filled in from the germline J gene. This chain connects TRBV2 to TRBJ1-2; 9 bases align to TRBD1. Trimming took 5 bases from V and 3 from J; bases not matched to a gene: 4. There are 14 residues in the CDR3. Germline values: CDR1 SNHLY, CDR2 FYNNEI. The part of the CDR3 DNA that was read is TGTGCCAGCAGTATTGACAGGGGGGACTATGGC. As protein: CASSIDRGDYG. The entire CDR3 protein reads CASSIDRGDYGYTF.

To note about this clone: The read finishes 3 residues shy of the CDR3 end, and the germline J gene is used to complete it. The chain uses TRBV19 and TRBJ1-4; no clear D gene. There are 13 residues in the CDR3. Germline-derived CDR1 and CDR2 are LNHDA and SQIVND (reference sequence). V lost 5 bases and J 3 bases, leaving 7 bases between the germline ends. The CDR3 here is CASSGGPNEKLFF. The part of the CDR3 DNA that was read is TGTGCCAGTAGTGGCGGGCCTAATGAAAAA.

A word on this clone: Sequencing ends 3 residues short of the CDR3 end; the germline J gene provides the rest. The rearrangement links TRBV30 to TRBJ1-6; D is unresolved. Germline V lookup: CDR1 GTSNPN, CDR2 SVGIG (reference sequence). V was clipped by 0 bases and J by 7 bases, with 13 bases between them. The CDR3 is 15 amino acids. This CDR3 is CAWSVSEAVNSPLHF. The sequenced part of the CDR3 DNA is TGTGCCTGGAGTGTAAGCGAGGCCGTAAATTCACCC.

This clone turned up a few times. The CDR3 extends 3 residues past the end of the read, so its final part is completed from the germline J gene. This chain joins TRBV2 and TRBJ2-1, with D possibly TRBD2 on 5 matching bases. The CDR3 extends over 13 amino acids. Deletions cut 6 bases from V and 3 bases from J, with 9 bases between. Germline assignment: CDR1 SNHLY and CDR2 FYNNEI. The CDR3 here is CASRVSDYNEQFF. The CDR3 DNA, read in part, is TGTGCCAGCAGGGTTAGCGACTACAATGAG.

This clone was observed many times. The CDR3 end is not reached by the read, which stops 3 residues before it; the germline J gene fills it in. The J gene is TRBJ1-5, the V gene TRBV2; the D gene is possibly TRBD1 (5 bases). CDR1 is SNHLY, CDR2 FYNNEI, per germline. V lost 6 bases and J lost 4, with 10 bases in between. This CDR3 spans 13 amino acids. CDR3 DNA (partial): TGTGCCAGCAGAGGCCAGGGTAATCAGCCC. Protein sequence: CASRGQGNQP. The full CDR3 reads CASRGQGNQPQHF. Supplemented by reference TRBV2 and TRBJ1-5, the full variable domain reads EPEVTQTPSHQVTQMGQEVILRCVPISNHLYFYWYRQILGQKVEFLVSFYNNEISEKSEIFDDQFSVERPDGSNFTLKIRSTKLEDSAMYFCASRGQGNQPQHFGDGTRLSIL.